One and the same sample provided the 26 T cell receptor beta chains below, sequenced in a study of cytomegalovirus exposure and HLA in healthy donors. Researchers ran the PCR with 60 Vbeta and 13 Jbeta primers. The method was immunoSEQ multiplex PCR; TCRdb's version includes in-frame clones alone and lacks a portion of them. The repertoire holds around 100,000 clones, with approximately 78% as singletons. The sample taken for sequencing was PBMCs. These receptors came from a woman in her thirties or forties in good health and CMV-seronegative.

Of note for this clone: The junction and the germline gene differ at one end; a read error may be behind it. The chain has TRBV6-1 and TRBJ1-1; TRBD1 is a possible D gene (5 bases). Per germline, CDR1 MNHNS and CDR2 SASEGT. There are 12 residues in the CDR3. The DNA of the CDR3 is TGTGCCTGCAGGGTAGGGGACACTGAAGCTTTCTTT. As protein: CACRVGDTEAFF.

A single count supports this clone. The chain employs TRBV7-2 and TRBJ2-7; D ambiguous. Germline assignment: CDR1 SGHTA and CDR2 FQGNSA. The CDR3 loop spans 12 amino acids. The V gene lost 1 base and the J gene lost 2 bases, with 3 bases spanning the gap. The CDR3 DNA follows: TGTGCCAGCAGCTTAGTAGCCTACGAGCAGTACTTC. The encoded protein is CASSLVAYEQYF.

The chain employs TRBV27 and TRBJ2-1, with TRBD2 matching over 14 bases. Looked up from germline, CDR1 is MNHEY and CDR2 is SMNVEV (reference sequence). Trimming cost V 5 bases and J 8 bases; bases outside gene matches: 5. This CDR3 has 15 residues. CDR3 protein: CASSPRGLAGDEQFF. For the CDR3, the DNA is TGTGCCAGCAGTCCCCGGGGACTAGCGGGAGATGAGCAGTTCTTC.

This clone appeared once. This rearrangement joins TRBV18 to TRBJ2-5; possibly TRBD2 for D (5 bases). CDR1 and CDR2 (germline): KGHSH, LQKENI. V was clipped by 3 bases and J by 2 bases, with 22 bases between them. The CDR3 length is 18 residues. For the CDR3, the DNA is TGTGCCAGCTCACCGGCGGCTAGCCCTGTATCAACACAAGAGACCCAGTACTTC. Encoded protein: CASSPAASPVSTQETQYF.

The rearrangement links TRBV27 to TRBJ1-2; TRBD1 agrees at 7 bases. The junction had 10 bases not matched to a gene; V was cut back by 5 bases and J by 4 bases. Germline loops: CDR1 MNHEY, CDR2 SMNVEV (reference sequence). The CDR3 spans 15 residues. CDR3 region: CASSGGRGTAYGYTF. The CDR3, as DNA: TGTGCCAGCAGTGGGGGCAGGGGGACCGCCTATGGCTACACCTTC.

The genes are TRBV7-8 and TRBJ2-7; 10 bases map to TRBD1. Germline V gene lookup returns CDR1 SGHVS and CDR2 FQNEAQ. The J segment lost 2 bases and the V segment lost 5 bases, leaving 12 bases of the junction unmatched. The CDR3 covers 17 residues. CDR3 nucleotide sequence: TGTGCCAGCAGCCCGGGCCAATTGGGACAGGGGACCTACGAGCAGTACTTC. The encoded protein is CASSPGQLGQGTYEQYF.

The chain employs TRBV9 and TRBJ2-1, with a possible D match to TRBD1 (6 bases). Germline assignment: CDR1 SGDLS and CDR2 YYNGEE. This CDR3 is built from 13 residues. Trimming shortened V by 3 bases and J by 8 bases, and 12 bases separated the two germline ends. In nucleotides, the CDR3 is TGTGCCAGCAGCGAAGGGGGATCCGATGAGCAGTTCTTC. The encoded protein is CASSEGGSDEQFF.

The CDR3, as DNA: TGTGCCAGCAGGGGGGACAGTGCTAGCAATCAGCCCCAGCATTTT. As protein: CASRGDSASNQPQHF. This chain uses TRBV27 with TRBJ1-5, with TRBD1 identical over 7 bases. Germline CDR1 and CDR2: MNHEY and SMNVEV (reference sequence). The CDR3 sequence is 15 residues long. V lost 6 bases, J lost 0 bases, and 5 bases stayed unmatched.

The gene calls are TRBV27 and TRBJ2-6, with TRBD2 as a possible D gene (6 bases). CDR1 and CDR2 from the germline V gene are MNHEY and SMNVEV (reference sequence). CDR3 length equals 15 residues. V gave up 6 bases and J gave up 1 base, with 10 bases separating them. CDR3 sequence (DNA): TGTGCCAGCAGCTATAGCGGTTCTGGGGCCAACGTCCTGACTTTC. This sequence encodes CASSYSGSGANVLTF.

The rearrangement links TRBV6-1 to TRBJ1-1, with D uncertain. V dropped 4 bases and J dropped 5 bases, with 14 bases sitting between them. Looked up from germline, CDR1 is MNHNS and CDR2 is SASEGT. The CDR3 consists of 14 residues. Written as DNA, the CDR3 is TGTGCCAGCAGTGGGTACACGCGGGGTACTGAAGCTTTCTTT. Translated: CASSGYTRGTEAFF.

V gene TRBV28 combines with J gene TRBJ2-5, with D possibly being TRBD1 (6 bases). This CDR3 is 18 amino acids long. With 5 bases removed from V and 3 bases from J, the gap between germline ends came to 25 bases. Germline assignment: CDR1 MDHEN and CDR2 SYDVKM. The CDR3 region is CASSRWTIIDRTEETQYF. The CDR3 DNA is TGTGCCAGCAGTCGCTGGACAATAATAGACAGGACAGAAGAGACCCAGTACTTC.

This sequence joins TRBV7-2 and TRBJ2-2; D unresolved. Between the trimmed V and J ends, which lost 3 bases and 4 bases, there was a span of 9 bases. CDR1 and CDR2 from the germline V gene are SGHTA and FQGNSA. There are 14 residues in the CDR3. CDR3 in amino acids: CASSFSRFTGELFF. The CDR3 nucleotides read TGTGCCAGCAGCTTTTCTAGGTTCACCGGGGAGCTGTTTTTT.

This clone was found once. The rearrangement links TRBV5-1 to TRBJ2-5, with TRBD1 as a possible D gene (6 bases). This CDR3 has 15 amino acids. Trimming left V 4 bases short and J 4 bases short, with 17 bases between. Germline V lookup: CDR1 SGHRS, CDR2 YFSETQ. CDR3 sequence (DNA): TGCGCCAGCAGCCCAACCCCGGGACAAACAGAGACCCAGTACTTC. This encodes CASSPTPGQTETQYF.

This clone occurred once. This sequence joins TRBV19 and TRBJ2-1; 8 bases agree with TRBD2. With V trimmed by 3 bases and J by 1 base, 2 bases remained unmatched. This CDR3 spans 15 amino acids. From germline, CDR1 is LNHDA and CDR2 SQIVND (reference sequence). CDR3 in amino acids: CASSMGLESYNEQFF. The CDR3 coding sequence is TGTGCCAGTAGTATGGGACTAGAATCCTACAATGAGCAGTTCTTC.

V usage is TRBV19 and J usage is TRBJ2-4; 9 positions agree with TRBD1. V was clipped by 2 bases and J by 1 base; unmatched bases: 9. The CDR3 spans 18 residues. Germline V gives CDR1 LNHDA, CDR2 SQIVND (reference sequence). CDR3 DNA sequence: TGTGCCAGTAGTATATACCATGGACAGGGGATGGCCAAAAACATTCAGTACTTC. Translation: CASSIYHGQGMAKNIQYF.

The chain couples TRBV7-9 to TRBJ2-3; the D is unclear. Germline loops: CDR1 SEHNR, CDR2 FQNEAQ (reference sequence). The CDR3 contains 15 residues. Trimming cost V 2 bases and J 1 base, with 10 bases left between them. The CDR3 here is CASSLITLGTDTQYF. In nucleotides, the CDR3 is TGTGCCAGCAGCTTAATAACGCTAGGCACAGATACGCAGTATTTT. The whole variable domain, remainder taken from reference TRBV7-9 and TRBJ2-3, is DTGVSQNPRHKITKRGQNVTFRCDPISEHNRLYWYRQTLGQGPEFLTYFQNEAQLEKSRLLSDRFSAERPKGSFSTLEIQRTEQGDSAMYLCASSLITLGTDTQYFGPGTRLTVL.

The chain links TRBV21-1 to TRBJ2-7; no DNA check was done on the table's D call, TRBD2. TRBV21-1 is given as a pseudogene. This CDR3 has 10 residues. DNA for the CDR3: TGTGCCAGGCGTAAAGACGAGCAGTACTTC. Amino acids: CARRKDEQYF.

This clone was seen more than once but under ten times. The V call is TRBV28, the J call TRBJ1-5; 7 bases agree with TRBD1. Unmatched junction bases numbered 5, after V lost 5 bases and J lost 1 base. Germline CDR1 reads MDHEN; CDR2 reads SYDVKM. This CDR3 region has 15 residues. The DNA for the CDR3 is TGTGCCAGCAGTAACAGGGGTGGGAGCAATCAGCCCCAGCATTTT. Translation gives CASSNRGGSNQPQHF.

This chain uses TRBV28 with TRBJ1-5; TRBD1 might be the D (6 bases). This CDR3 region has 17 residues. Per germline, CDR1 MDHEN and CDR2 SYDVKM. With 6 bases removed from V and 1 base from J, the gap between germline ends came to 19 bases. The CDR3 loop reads CASSRGAYQGSNQPQHF. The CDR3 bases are TGTGCCAGCAGCAGGGGCGCGTATCAGGGGAGCAATCAGCCCCAGCATTTT.

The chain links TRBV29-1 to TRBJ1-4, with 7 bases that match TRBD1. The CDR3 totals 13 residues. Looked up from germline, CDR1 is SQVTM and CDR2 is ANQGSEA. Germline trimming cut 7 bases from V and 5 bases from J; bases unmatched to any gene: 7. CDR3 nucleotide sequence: TGCAGCGCTGAGACAGGGCCGAATGAAAAACTGTTTTTT. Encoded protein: CSAETGPNEKLFF.

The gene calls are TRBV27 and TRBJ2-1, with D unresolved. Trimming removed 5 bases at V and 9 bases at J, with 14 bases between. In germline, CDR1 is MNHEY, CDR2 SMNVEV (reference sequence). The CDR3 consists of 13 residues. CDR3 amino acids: CASSISESSEQFF. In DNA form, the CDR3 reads TGTGCCAGCAGTATCTCCGAATCGAGTGAGCAGTTCTTC.

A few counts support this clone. The CDR3, as DNA: TGTGCCAGCAGCTTACAGGGGAACACTGAAGCTTTCTTT. Amino acids: CASSLQGNTEAFF. The chain combines TRBV7-2 with TRBJ1-1; possibly TRBD1 for D (5 bases). V lost 2 bases and J 1 base, leaving 5 bases between the germline ends. The CDR3 is 13 residues long. CDR1 and CDR2 (germline): SGHTA, FQGNSA.

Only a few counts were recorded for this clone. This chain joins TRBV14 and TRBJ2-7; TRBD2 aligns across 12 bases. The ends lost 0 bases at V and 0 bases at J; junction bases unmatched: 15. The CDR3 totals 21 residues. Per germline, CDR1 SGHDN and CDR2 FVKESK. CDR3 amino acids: CASSQEGYGGLAGQSSYEQYF. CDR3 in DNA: TGTGCCAGCAGCCAAGAAGGGTACGGGGGACTAGCGGGTCAAAGCTCCTACGAGCAGTACTTC.

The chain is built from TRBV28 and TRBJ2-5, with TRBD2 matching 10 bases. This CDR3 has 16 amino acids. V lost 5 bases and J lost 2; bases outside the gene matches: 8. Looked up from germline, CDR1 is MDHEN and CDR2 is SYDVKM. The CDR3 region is CASSPFWTSGQETQYF. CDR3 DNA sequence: TGTGCCAGCAGTCCCTTTTGGACTAGCGGACAAGAGACCCAGTACTTC.

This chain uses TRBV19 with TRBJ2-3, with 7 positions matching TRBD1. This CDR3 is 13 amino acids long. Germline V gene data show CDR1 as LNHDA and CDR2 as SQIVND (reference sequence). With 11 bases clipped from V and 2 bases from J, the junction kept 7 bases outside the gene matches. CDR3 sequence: CAGRDSYTDTQYF. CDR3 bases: TGTGCCGGCCGGGACAGCTACACAGATACGCAGTATTTT.

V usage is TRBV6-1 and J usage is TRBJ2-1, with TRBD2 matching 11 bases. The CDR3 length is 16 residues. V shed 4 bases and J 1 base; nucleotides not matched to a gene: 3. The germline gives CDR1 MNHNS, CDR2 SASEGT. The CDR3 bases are TGTGCCAGCAGTGTTGGACTAGCGGGTTCCTACAATGAGCAGTTCTTC. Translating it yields CASSVGLAGSYNEQFF.